This T cell receptor beta chain is from a study of identical twins. The V gene lost 0 bases and the J gene lost 3 bases, with 11 bases spanning the gap. Germline CDR1 and CDR2: SGHKS and YYEKEE (reference sequence). The CDR3 loop spans 15 amino acids. MiXCR, run by TCRdb on the 5' RACE reads, gives a single entry per CDR3 protein. The repertoire has roughly 260,000 distinct CDR3 sequences, more than 12% of them found once; the top ten carry about 9%. Among all donors, each was a healthy Caucasian. The receptor was isolated from a woman between 18 and 29 years old in good health. The specimen sequenced was memory (CD45RO+) T cells sorted from blood. The chain combines TRBV5-5 with TRBJ2-3, with a weak D call TRBD2 (6 bases). CDR3 sequence reads: CASSLVGGMTDTQYF. CDR3 nucleotides: TGTGCCAGCAGCTTGGTGGGCGGGATGACAGATACGCAGTATTTT.